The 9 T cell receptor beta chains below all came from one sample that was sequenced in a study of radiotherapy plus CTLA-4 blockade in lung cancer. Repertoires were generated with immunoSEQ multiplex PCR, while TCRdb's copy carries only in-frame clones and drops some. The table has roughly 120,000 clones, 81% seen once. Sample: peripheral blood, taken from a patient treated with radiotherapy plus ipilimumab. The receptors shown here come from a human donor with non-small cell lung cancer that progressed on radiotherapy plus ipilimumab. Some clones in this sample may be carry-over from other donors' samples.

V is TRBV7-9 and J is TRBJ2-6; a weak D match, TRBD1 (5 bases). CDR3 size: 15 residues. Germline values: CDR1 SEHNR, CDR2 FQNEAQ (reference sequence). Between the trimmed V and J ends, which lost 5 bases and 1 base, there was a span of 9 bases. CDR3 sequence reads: CASSKGWSGANVLTF. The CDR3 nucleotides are TGTGCCAGCAGCAAGGGGTGGTCTGGGGCCAACGTCCTGACTTTC.

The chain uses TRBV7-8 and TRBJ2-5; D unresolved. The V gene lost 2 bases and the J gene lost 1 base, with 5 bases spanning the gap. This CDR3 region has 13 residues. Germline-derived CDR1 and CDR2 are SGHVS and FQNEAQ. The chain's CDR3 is CASSLTVQETQYF. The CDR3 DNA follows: TGTGCCAGCAGCTTAACGGTCCAAGAGACCCAGTACTTC.

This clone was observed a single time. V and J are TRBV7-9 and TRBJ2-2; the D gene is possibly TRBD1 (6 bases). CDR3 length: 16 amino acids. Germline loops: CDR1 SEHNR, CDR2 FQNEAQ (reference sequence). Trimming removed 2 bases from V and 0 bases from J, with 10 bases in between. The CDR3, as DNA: TGTGCCAGCAGCTTATTGAGGGGGACGAACACCGGGGAGCTGTTTTTT. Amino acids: CASSLLRGTNTGELFF.

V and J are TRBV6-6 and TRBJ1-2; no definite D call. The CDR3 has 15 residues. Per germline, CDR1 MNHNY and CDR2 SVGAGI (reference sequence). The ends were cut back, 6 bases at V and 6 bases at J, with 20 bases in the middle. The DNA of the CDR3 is TGTGCCAGCAGGAAAAAGGGAGGTGGTGGACATGGCTACACCTTC. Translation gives CASRKKGGGGHGYTF.

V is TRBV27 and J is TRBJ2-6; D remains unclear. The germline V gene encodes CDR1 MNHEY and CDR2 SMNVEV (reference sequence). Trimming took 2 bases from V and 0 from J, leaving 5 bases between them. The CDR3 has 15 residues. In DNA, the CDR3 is TGTGCCAGCAGTTTAGTCTACTCTGGGGCCAACGTCCTGACTTTC. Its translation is CASSLVYSGANVLTF.

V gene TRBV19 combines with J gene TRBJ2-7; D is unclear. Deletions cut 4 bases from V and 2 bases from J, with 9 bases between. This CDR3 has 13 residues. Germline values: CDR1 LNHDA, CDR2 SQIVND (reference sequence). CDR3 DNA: TGTGCCAGTAGTAATAAGGGTCCCTACGAGCAGTACTTC. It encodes CASSNKGPYEQYF.

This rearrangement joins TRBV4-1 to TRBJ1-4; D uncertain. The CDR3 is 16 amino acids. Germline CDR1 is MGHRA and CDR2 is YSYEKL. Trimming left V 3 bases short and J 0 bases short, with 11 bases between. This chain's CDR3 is CASSQDPLSTNEKLFF. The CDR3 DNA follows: TGCGCCAGCAGCCAGGACCCACTATCAACTAATGAAAAACTGTTTTTT.

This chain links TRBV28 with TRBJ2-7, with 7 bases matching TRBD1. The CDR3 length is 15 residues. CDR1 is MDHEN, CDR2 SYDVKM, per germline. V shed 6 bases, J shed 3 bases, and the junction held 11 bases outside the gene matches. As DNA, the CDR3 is TGTGCCAGCAGCCCACCGGGACAGACGATCTACGAGCAGTACTTC. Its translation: CASSPPGQTIYEQYF. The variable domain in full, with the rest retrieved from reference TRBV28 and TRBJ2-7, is DVKVTQSSRYLVKRTGEKVFLECVQDMDHENMFWYRQDPGLGLRLIYFSYDVKMKEKGDIPEGYSVSREKKERFSLILESASTNQTSMYLCASSPPGQTIYEQYFGPGTRLTVT.

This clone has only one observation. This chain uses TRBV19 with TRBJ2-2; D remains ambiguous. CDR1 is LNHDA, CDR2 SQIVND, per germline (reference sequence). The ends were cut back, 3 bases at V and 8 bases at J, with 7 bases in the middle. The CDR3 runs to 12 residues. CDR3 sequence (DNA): TGTGCCAGTAGTATCCTGGGGGGGGAGCTGTTTTTT. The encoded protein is CASSILGGELFF. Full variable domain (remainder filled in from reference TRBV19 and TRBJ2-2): DGGITQSPKYLFRKEGQNVTLSCEQNLNHDAMYWYRQDPGQGLRLIYYSQIVNDFQKGDIAEGYSVSREKKESFPLTVTSAQKNPTAFYLCASSILGGELFFGEGSRLTVL.